Listed below are T cell receptor beta chains from one sample, sequenced in a study of blood T cell repertoires in COVID-19. The method was immunoSEQ multiplex PCR; TCRdb's version includes in-frame clones alone and lacks a portion of them. The sample carries roughly 330,000 clones, 80% to 90% recorded once. The sequenced sample was PBMCs or T cells enriched from blood (not recorded which). The receptors originated from a man younger than 40 who had recovered from COVID-19. The CDR3 runs from the conserved cysteine through the conserved F or W. Fields, in order: D gene, clone size, V gene, J gene, CDR3 protein, CDR3 DNA. A D gene is named only where the DNA matches it firmly. Size values are once, few and many counts, or a class for expanded clones, and some rows have none.

d_gene: NA
abundance: NA
v_gene: TRBV19
j_gene: TRBJ2-4
CDR3aa: CASSMGLAKNIQYF
CDR3nt: TGTGCCAGTAGTATGGGACTAGCCAAAAACATTCAGTACTTC

d_gene: TRBD1
abundance: NA
v_gene: TRBV6-5
j_gene: TRBJ2-3
CDR3aa: CASEARGQGGYTQYF
CDR3nt: TGTGCCAGCGAAGCCAGGGGACAGGGTGGTTATACGCAGTATTTT

d_gene: TRBD1
abundance: NA
v_gene: TRBV5-8
j_gene: TRBJ1-5
CDR3aa: CASSSRSRGNQPQHF
CDR3nt: TGTGCCAGCAGCTCCAGAAGCAGGGGGAATCAGCCCCAGCATTTT

d_gene: TRBD1
abundance: NA
v_gene: TRBV5-4
j_gene: TRBJ1-6
CDR3aa: CASSKGQGPNSPLHF
CDR3nt: TGTGCCAGCAGCAAGGGACAGGGGCCAAATTCACCCCTCCACTTT

d_gene: TRBD2
abundance: once
v_gene: TRBV5-4
j_gene: TRBJ2-4
CDR3aa: CASSLSRGENIQYF
CDR3nt: TGTGCCAGCAGCTTGTCCCGGGGGGAAAACATTCAGTACTTC

d_gene: NA
abundance: NA
v_gene: TRBV19
j_gene: TRBJ1-5
CDR3aa: CASTIDQGGTQPQHF
CDR3nt: TGTGCCAGTACCATAGATCAAGGAGGGACTCAGCCCCAGCATTTT

d_gene: TRBD1
abundance: NA
v_gene: TRBV30
j_gene: TRBJ2-2
CDR3aa: CAWSRTGPTGELFF
CDR3nt: TGTGCCTGGAGTCGGACAGGGCCCACCGGGGAGCTGTTTTTT

d_gene: TRBD1
abundance: NA
v_gene: TRBV2
j_gene: TRBJ1-2
CDR3aa: CASSEGTAINYGYTF
CDR3nt: TGTGCCAGCAGTGAGGGGACAGCGATAAACTATGGCTACACCTTC

d_gene: NA
abundance: NA
v_gene: TRBV19
j_gene: TRBJ2-1
CDR3aa: CASSIVTGINEQFF
CDR3nt: TGTGCCAGTAGTATAGTTACAGGGATCAATGAGCAGTTCTTC

d_gene: NA
abundance: NA
v_gene: TRBV30
j_gene: TRBJ1-1
CDR3aa: CAWSVLRGGGTEAFF
CDR3nt: TGTGCCTGGAGTGTACTGAGGGGAGGGGGCACTGAAGCTTTCTTT

d_gene: NA
abundance: NA
v_gene: TRBV19
j_gene: TRBJ1-2
CDR3aa: CASSPIEGRHRYGYTF
CDR3nt: TGTGCCAGTAGCCCTATAGAGGGCAGACATAGATATGGCTACACCTTC

d_gene: NA
abundance: NA
v_gene: TRBV7-9
j_gene: TRBJ2-5
CDR3aa: CASSILIKETQYF
CDR3nt: TGTGCCAGCAGCATACTGATCAAAGAGACCCAGTACTTC

d_gene: NA
abundance: NA
v_gene: TRBV14
j_gene: TRBJ2-2
CDR3aa: CASSLSRRSTGELFF
CDR3nt: TGTGCCAGCAGCCTGTCACGTCGCAGCACCGGGGAGCTGTTTTTT

d_gene: TRBD2
abundance: NA
v_gene: TRBV28
j_gene: TRBJ2-3
CDR3aa: CASSSPGTSSTDTQYF
CDR3nt: TGTGCCAGCAGTTCCCCCGGGACTAGCAGCACAGATACGCAGTATTTT

d_gene: TRBD1
abundance: NA
v_gene: TRBV7-8
j_gene: TRBJ2-2
CDR3aa: CASSATTGDLTGELFF
CDR3nt: TGTGCCAGCAGCGCGACGACAGGGGATCTCACCGGGGAGCTGTTTTTT

d_gene: NA
abundance: NA
v_gene: TRBV29-1
j_gene: TRBJ1-5
CDR3aa: CSVTQANQPQHF
CDR3nt: TGCAGCGTCACACAGGCTAATCAGCCCCAGCATTTT

d_gene: NA
abundance: NA
v_gene: TRBV7-9
j_gene: TRBJ1-1
CDR3aa: CASSLRDKGSTEAFF
CDR3nt: TGTGCCAGCAGCCTTAGGGACAAAGGATCCACTGAAGCTTTCTTT

d_gene: NA
abundance: NA
v_gene: TRBV10-3
j_gene: TRBJ2-7
CDR3aa: CAIKRHEGLSYEQYF
CDR3nt: TGTGCCATCAAGCGGCACGAAGGGCTCTCCTACGAGCAGTACTTC

d_gene: TRBD2
abundance: NA
v_gene: TRBV11-2
j_gene: TRBJ2-2
CDR3aa: CASSSRVAGGFGYTGELFF
CDR3nt: TGTGCCAGCAGCTCCAGGGTAGCGGGGGGTTTTGGGTACACCGGGGAGCTGTTTTTT

d_gene: NA
abundance: NA
v_gene: TRBV5-4
j_gene: TRBJ1-4
CDR3aa: CASSLEGLTNEKLFF
CDR3nt: TGTGCCAGCAGCTTGGAGGGACTGACTAATGAAAAACTGTTTTTT

d_gene: TRBD1
abundance: once
v_gene: TRBV7-9
j_gene: TRBJ1-2
CDR3aa: CASSPLRSTGESGYTF
CDR3nt: TGTGCCAGCAGCCCACTCCGTTCAACAGGGGAATCTGGCTACACCTTC

d_gene: TRBD1
abundance: NA
v_gene: TRBV5-1
j_gene: TRBJ1-2
CDR3aa: CASSLTGGDGYTF
CDR3nt: TGCGCCAGCAGCCTTACAGGGGGCGATGGCTACACCTTC

d_gene: TRBD1
abundance: NA
v_gene: TRBV7-9
j_gene: TRBJ2-1
CDR3aa: CASSSTGDSEFF
CDR3nt: TGTGCCAGCAGCTCTACCGGGGACAGTGAATTCTTC

d_gene: TRBD1
abundance: NA
v_gene: TRBV6-5
j_gene: TRBJ1-2
CDR3aa: CASSYSTGGISGYTF
CDR3nt: TGTGCCAGCAGTTACTCGACAGGGGGTATCTCTGGCTACACCTTC

d_gene: NA
abundance: NA
v_gene: TRBV18
j_gene: TRBJ2-4
CDR3aa: CASSPGSNIQYF
CDR3nt: TGTGCCAGCTCACCCGGGAGTAACATTCAGTACTTC

d_gene: TRBD2
abundance: once
v_gene: TRBV2
j_gene: TRBJ2-3
CDR3aa: CASSAGGGFGTDTQYF
CDR3nt: TGTGCCAGCAGTGCTGGCGGGGGGTTTGGCACAGATACGCAGTATTTT